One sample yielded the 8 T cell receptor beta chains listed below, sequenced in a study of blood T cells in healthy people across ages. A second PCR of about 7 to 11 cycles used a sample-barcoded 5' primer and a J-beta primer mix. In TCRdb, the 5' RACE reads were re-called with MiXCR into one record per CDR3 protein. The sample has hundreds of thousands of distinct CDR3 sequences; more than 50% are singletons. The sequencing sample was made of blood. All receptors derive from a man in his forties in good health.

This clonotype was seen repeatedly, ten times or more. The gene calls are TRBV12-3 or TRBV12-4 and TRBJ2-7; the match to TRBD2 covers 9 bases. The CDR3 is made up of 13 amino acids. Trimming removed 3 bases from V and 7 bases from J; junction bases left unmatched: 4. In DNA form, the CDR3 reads TGTGCCAGCAGTTTGAGCGGGAGGTATGAGCAGTACTTC. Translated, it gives CASSLSGRYEQYF.

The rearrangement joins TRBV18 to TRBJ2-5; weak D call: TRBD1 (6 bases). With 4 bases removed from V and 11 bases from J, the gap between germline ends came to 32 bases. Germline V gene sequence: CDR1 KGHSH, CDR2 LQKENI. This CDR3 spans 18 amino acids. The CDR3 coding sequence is TGTGCCAGCTCACAAATTGACGCACGACACAGGGCTCCCTACCAGCAGTACTTC. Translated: CASSQIDARHRAPYQQYF.

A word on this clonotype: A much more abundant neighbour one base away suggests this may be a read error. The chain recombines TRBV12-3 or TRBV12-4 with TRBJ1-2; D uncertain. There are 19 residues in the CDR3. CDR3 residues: CAGSLLARFGGQRYGGYTF. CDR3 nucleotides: TGTGCCGGCAGTTTATTGGCAAGATTCGGTGGTCAGCGGTACGGGGGCTACACCTTC.

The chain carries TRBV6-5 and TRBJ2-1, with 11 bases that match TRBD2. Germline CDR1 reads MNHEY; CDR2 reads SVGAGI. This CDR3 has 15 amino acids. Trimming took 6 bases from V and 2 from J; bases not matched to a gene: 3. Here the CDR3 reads CASRLAGGTYNEQFF. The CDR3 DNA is TGTGCCAGCAGATTAGCGGGAGGGACCTACAATGAGCAGTTCTTC.

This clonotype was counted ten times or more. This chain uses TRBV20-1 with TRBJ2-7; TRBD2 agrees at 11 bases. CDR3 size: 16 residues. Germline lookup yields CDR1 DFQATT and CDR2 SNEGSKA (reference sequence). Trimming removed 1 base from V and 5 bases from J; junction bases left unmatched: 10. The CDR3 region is CSARGLLAGARDEQYF. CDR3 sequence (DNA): TGCAGTGCTAGAGGGTTACTAGCGGGAGCCCGGGACGAGCAGTACTTC.

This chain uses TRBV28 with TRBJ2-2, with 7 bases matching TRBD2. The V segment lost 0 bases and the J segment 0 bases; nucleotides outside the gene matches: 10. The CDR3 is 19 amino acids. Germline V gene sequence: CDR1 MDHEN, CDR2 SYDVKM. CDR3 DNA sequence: TGTGCCAGCAGTTTATGGTCGAGCGGGACCCATACGAACACCGGGGAGCTGTTTTTT. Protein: CASSLWSSGTHTNTGELFF.

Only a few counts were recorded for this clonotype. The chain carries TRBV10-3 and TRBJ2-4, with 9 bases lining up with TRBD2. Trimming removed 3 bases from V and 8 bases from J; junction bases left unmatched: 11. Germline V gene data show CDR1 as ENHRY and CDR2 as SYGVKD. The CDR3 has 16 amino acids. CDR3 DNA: TGTGCCATCAGTGACCCACCCGGACTAGCGCCGGACATTCAGTACTTC. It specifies CAISDPPGLAPDIQYF.

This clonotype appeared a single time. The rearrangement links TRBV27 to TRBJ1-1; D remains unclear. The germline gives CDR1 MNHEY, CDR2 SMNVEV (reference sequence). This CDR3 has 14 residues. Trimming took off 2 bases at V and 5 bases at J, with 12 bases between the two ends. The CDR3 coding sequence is TGTGCCAGCAGTTTAGCGGCGAGAGGGACTGAAGCTTTCTTT. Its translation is CASSLAARGTEAFF.